This is a list of T cell receptor beta chains from one sample in a study of siplizumab effects on memory and regulatory T cells. Sequenced by immunoSEQ multiplex PCR; TCRdb stores in-frame clones only, minus some. Seen here are over 100,000 clones, more than 85% observed once, and the top ten hold approximately 1.2%. The sample consisted of CD4+ T cells sorted from blood. The receptor source for this set is a human donor in good health. CDR3s include the opening cysteine and the closing phenylalanine or tryptophan. D genes are given only for firm matches. Rows may omit the clone size; those that give it use once, few, many or a size class.

abundance: NA; v_gene: TRBV28; d_gene: NA; j_gene: TRBJ2-1; CDR3aa: CATHLHMEQFF; CDR3nt: TGTGCCACCCACCTCCACATGGAGCAGTTCTTC
abundance: NA; v_gene: TRBV11-3; d_gene: TRBD1; j_gene: TRBJ1-2; CDR3aa: CASSPGTGGSGPYGYTF; CDR3nt: TGTGCCAGCAGTCCCGGGACAGGGGGCAGCGGTCCCTATGGCTACACCTTC
abundance: NA; v_gene: TRBV6-5; d_gene: TRBD2; j_gene: TRBJ2-7; CDR3aa: CASSYGAGAYEQYF; CDR3nt: TGTGCCAGCAGTTACGGAGCGGGAGCTTACGAGCAGTACTTC
abundance: NA; v_gene: TRBV28; d_gene: NA; j_gene: TRBJ1-2; CDR3aa: CASSSKKRGSYGYTF; CDR3nt: TGTGCCAGCAGTTCCAAAAAAAGGGGCTCGTATGGCTACACCTTC
abundance: NA; v_gene: TRBV14; d_gene: NA; j_gene: TRBJ1-5; CDR3aa: CASSQVGGGYQPQHF; CDR3nt: TGTGCCAGCAGCCAAGTAGGAGGAGGTTATCAGCCCCAGCATTTT
abundance: NA; v_gene: TRBV6-4; d_gene: NA; j_gene: TRBJ2-1; CDR3aa: CASSPDSSSYNEQFF; CDR3nt: TGTGCCAGCAGTCCGGACTCGAGCTCCTACAATGAGCAGTTCTTC
abundance: NA; v_gene: TRBV30; d_gene: TRBD1; j_gene: TRBJ1-2; CDR3aa: CAWSRDRATSYGYTF; CDR3nt: TGTGCCTGGAGCCGTGACAGGGCGACGAGCTATGGCTACACCTTC
abundance: NA; v_gene: TRBV19; d_gene: NA; j_gene: TRBJ1-1; CDR3aa: CASSVTLGAEAFF; CDR3nt: TGTGCCAGTAGTGTGACTCTGGGGGCTGAAGCTTTCTTT
abundance: few; v_gene: TRBV11-2; d_gene: TRBD1; j_gene: TRBJ2-5; CDR3aa: CASSLVYSGQGTETQYF; CDR3nt: TGTGCCAGCAGCTTAGTGTATTCGGGACAGGGTACGGAGACCCAGTACTTC
abundance: NA; v_gene: TRBV6-4; d_gene: NA; j_gene: TRBJ2-6; CDR3aa: CASILLPDENSGANVLTF; CDR3nt: TGTGCCAGCATCTTACTACCGGACGAAAACTCTGGGGCCAACGTCCTGACTTTC
abundance: NA; v_gene: TRBV15; d_gene: NA; j_gene: TRBJ1-5; CDR3aa: CATSRAVAGNQPQHF; CDR3nt: TGTGCCACCAGCAGAGCTGTCGCAGGCAATCAGCCCCAGCATTTT
abundance: NA; v_gene: TRBV27; d_gene: TRBD1; j_gene: TRBJ2-7; CDR3aa: CASSLRQGYEQYF; CDR3nt: TGTGCCAGCAGTTTAAGACAGGGCTACGAGCAGTACTTC
abundance: NA; v_gene: TRBV7-9; d_gene: TRBD1; j_gene: TRBJ1-3; CDR3aa: CASSHAGGTGNTIYF; CDR3nt: TGTGCCAGCAGCCACGCAGGGGGCACTGGAAACACCATATATTTT
abundance: NA; v_gene: TRBV10-3; d_gene: TRBD2; j_gene: TRBJ2-3; CDR3aa: CAISEFSGRARGDTQYF; CDR3nt: TGTGCCATCAGTGAGTTTAGCGGGAGGGCCCGCGGTGATACGCAGTATTTT
abundance: NA; v_gene: TRBV4-1; d_gene: NA; j_gene: TRBJ2-1; CDR3aa: CASSQVPVNEQFF; CDR3nt: TGCGCCAGCAGCCAAGTCCCTGTCAATGAGCAGTTCTTC
abundance: NA; v_gene: TRBV5-1; d_gene: TRBD2; j_gene: TRBJ2-2; CDR3aa: CASSLLTGGPGTGELFF; CDR3nt: TGCGCCAGCAGCTTGTTAACGGGAGGGCCGGGGACCGGGGAGCTGTTTTTT
abundance: NA; v_gene: TRBV11-1; d_gene: NA; j_gene: TRBJ2-2; CDR3aa: CASSRRRGTGELFF; CDR3nt: TGTGCCAGCAGCAGACGACGGGGGACCGGGGAGCTGTTTTTT
abundance: NA; v_gene: TRBV9; d_gene: TRBD2; j_gene: TRBJ2-1; CDR3aa: CASSVGAAGGYNEQFF; CDR3nt: TGTGCCAGCAGCGTAGGGGCGGCGGGAGGGTACAATGAGCAGTTCTTC
abundance: NA; v_gene: TRBV5-1; d_gene: NA; j_gene: TRBJ2-7; CDR3aa: CASSAPPITPDLYYEQYF; CDR3nt: TGCGCCAGCAGCGCCCCACCGATAACACCGGACCTCTACTACGAGCAGTACTTC
abundance: NA; v_gene: TRBV28; d_gene: TRBD2; j_gene: TRBJ2-3; CDR3aa: CASSLTSGPPYTDTQYF; CDR3nt: TGTGCCAGCAGTTTGACTAGCGGCCCACCCTACACAGATACGCAGTATTTT
abundance: NA; v_gene: TRBV25-1; d_gene: NA; j_gene: TRBJ2-7; CDR3aa: CASSETGHRNSEQYF; CDR3nt: TGTGCCAGCAGTGAAACGGGACATCGGAACAGCGAGCAGTACTTC
abundance: NA; v_gene: TRBV5-1; d_gene: NA; j_gene: TRBJ1-1; CDR3aa: CASSLSGSGNTEAFF; CDR3nt: TGCGCCAGCAGCCTTTCTGGGTCCGGGAACACTGAAGCTTTCTTT
abundance: NA; v_gene: TRBV19; d_gene: NA; j_gene: TRBJ2-7; CDR3aa: CASSIFAGLNYEQYF; CDR3nt: TGTGCCAGTAGTATATTTGCAGGATTGAATTACGAGCAGTACTTC
abundance: NA; v_gene: TRBV7-6; d_gene: NA; j_gene: TRBJ1-4; CDR3aa: CASSLQNSNEKLFF; CDR3nt: TGTGCCAGCAGCTTACAGAACTCTAATGAAAAACTGTTTTTT
abundance: NA; v_gene: TRBV19; d_gene: NA; j_gene: TRBJ2-6; CDR3aa: CASTTGDSPPGANVLTF; CDR3nt: TGTGCCAGTACCACGGGGGACAGTCCTCCTGGGGCCAACGTCCTGACTTTC
abundance: NA; v_gene: TRBV5-1; d_gene: NA; j_gene: TRBJ2-5; CDR3aa: CASSVIAVSQETQYF; CDR3nt: TGCGCCAGCAGCGTAATAGCGGTTAGCCAAGAGACCCAGTACTTC
abundance: once; v_gene: TRBV7-3; d_gene: NA; j_gene: TRBJ1-1; CDR3aa: CASSPRGRNTEAFF; CDR3nt: TGTGCCAGCAGCCCCCGGGGGAGGAACACTGAAGCTTTCTTT
abundance: few; v_gene: TRBV9; d_gene: NA; j_gene: TRBJ1-6; CDR3aa: CASSVSGSGSPLHF; CDR3nt: TGTGCCAGCAGCGTTTCAGGGAGTGGTTCACCCCTCCACTTT
abundance: NA; v_gene: TRBV7-2; d_gene: TRBD1; j_gene: TRBJ1-1; CDR3aa: CASSLQGHTEAFF; CDR3nt: TGTGCCAGCAGCCTACAGGGGCACACTGAAGCTTTCTTT
abundance: few; v_gene: TRBV9; d_gene: NA; j_gene: TRBJ2-6; CDR3aa: CASSGKGRSGYFSGANVLTF; CDR3nt: TGTGCCAGCAGCGGCAAGGGACGTAGCGGATATTTCTCTGGGGCCAACGTCCTGACTTTC
abundance: NA; v_gene: TRBV27; d_gene: TRBD1; j_gene: TRBJ1-3; CDR3aa: CASRREGARGNTIYF; CDR3nt: TGTGCCAGCAGACGAGAGGGGGCGAGAGGAAACACCATATATTTT
abundance: NA; v_gene: TRBV7-9; d_gene: NA; j_gene: TRBJ2-5; CDR3aa: CASSLGGGPETQYF; CDR3nt: TGTGCCAGCAGCTTAGGGGGGGGCCCAGAGACCCAGTACTTC
abundance: NA; v_gene: TRBV19; d_gene: TRBD2; j_gene: TRBJ2-7; CDR3aa: CASSPRRTSGAYEQYF; CDR3nt: TGTGCCAGTAGTCCGCGGCGGACTAGCGGGGCCTACGAGCAGTACTTC
abundance: NA; v_gene: TRBV18; d_gene: NA; j_gene: TRBJ2-1; CDR3aa: CASSPLSQSYNEQFF; CDR3nt: TGTGCCAGCTCACCACTTTCCCAGAGTTACAATGAGCAGTTCTTC
abundance: once; v_gene: TRBV28; d_gene: NA; j_gene: TRBJ1-1; CDR3aa: CASSSPGVNTEAFF; CDR3nt: TGTGCCAGCAGTAGCCCGGGGGTGAACACTGAAGCTTTCTTT
abundance: NA; v_gene: TRBV11-2; d_gene: NA; j_gene: TRBJ2-5; CDR3aa: CASSLTQETQYF; CDR3nt: TGTGCCAGCAGCTTGACCCAAGAGACCCAGTACTTC
abundance: NA; v_gene: TRBV5-1; d_gene: NA; j_gene: TRBJ1-2; CDR3aa: CASSLLGQGYGYTF; CDR3nt: TGCGCCAGCAGCTTGTTAGGGCAGGGGTATGGCTACACCTTC
abundance: once; v_gene: TRBV6-1; d_gene: NA; j_gene: TRBJ1-1; CDR3aa: CASNSGKAEAFF; CDR3nt: TGTGCCAGCAACTCAGGGAAGGCTGAAGCTTTCTTT
abundance: few; v_gene: TRBV10-2; d_gene: NA; j_gene: TRBJ1-1; CDR3aa: CASSDGVVGPRNTEAFF; CDR3nt: TGCGCCAGCAGTGACGGTGTAGTAGGGCCCAGGAACACTGAAGCTTTCTTT
abundance: NA; v_gene: TRBV5-4; d_gene: TRBD2; j_gene: TRBJ2-7; CDR3aa: CASSRLAGGVNEQYF; CDR3nt: TGTGCCAGCAGCAGGCTAGCGGGAGGAGTAAACGAGCAGTACTTC
abundance: NA; v_gene: TRBV6-1; d_gene: NA; j_gene: TRBJ1-2; CDR3aa: CASSRREDDGYTF; CDR3nt: TGTGCCAGCAGCAGACGGGAAGATGATGGCTACACCTTC
abundance: NA; v_gene: TRBV18; d_gene: TRBD2; j_gene: TRBJ2-1; CDR3aa: CASSPTSGFEQFF; CDR3nt: TGTGCCAGCTCACCGACTAGCGGGTTCGAGCAGTTCTTC
abundance: NA; v_gene: TRBV7-2; d_gene: NA; j_gene: TRBJ2-3; CDR3aa: CASSLGSGNTDTQYF; CDR3nt: TGTGCCAGCAGCTTAGGTTCGGGGAACACAGATACGCAGTATTTT